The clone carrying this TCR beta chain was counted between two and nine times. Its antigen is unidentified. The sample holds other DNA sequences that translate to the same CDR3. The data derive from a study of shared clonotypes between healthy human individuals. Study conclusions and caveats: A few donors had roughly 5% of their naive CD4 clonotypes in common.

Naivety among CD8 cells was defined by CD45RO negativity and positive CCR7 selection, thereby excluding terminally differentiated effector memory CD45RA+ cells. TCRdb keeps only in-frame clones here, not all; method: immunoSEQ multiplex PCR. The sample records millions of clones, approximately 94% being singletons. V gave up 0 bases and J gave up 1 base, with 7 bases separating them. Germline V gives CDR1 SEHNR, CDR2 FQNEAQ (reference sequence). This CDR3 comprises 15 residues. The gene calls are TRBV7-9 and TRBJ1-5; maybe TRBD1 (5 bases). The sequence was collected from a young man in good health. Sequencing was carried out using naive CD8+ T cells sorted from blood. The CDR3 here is CASSLAGASNQPQHF. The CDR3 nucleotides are TGTGCCAGCAGCTTAGCAGGGGCCAGCAATCAGCCCCAGCATTTT.